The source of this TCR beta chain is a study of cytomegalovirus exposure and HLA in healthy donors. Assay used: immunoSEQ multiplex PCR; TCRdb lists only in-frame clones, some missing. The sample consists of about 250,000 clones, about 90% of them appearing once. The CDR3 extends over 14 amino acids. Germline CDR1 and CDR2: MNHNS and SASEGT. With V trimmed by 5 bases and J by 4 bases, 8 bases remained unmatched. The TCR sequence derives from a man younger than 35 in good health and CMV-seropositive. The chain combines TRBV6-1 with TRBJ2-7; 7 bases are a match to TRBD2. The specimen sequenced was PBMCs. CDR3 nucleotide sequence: TGTGCCAGCAGTCCCGGGGGGTTATTATACGAGCAGTACTTC. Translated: CASSPGGLLYEQYF.